A single T cell receptor beta chain is shown here with its context. This sample was taken from a study of blood T cell repertoires in COVID-19. Study overall: There were acute and convalescent COVID-19 samples, and they came from the United States, Italy and Spain.

Patients from Seattle were sampled longitudinally, starting during active infection. The V gene lost 6 bases and the J gene lost 9 bases, with 9 bases spanning the gap. The CDR3 consists of 11 residues. From germline, CDR1 is KGHSH and CDR2 LQKENI. Original handling: Counts of nucleated cells, estimated from reference gene primer amplification, were obtained. Clones were sequenced by immunoSEQ multiplex PCR, and TCRdb holds only the in-frame ones, with some missing. V and J calls and clone size are copied from that table; D and trimming were computed from the DNA. The table includes just under 350,000 clones, 85% to 90% detected once.

V and J are TRBV18 and TRBJ1-5; D is ambiguous. Material for sequencing was peripheral blood. The clonotype comes from a woman between 70 and 85 years old with COVID-19, enrolled during active disease. CDR3 DNA sequence: TGTGCCAGCTCGGGTGGAGGGCCCCAGCATTTT. This encodes CASSGGGPQHF.